These T cell receptor beta chains were read from a single sample in a study of cytomegalovirus exposure and HLA in healthy donors. This table comes from immunoSEQ multiplex PCR, and its TCRdb copy is limited to in-frame clones, with some not included. This table has 80,000 to 95,000 clones, roughly 67% appearing once. The sample taken for sequencing was PBMCs. These receptors all stem from a human donor in good health. The CDR3 runs from the conserved cysteine through the conserved F or W. A D gene is named only where the DNA matches it firmly. Clone size is not always given. Where it is, it says once, few, many or a class for expanded clones.

cdr3_nt,cdr3_aa,v_call,clone_size,d_call,j_call
TGCGCCAGCAGCTTATACGGGAATGGCTACACCTTC,CASSLYGNGYTF,TRBV5-1,-,-,TRBJ1-2
TGTGCCACCAGCAGAGATCGGGGGACCTACGAGCAGTACTTC,CATSRDRGTYEQYF,TRBV15,once,-,TRBJ2-7
TGTGCCAGCAGCCCAATTAGCGGACGGACCAATATAAACTCTGGAAACACCATATATTTT,CASSPISGRTNINSGNTIYF,TRBV11-3,-,-,TRBJ1-3
TGTGCCAGCAGCCAAGAAGGGGACAAATTTATTTTCAGCAATCAGCCCCAGCATTTT,CASSQEGDKFIFSNQPQHF,TRBV14,few,-,TRBJ1-5
TGTGCCAGCTCACCAGGGGGGGCTGGCAATCAGCCCCAGCATTTT,CASSPGGAGNQPQHF,TRBV18,few,-,TRBJ1-5
TGTGCCAGCAGTTTTCCGTCACTAGCCCAAGAGACCCAGTACTTC,CASSFPSLAQETQYF,TRBV7-2,-,-,TRBJ2-5
TGTGCCAGCAGTTTTACAGGGGGCAGCTCCGAGCAGTACTTC,CASSFTGGSSEQYF,TRBV6-1,-,TRBD1,TRBJ2-7
TGTGCCACCAGCAGGCCCGGGACAGAAGCCTACGAGCAGTACTTC,CATSRPGTEAYEQYF,TRBV15,-,TRBD1,TRBJ2-7
TGTGCCAGCAGCCCCCTAATAGGGGGACAAATGAACACTGAAGCTTTCTTT,CASSPLIGGQMNTEAFF,TRBV4-2,-,-,TRBJ1-1
TGTGCCAGCAGTGTTCAGGGAAGCACAGATACGCAGTATTTT,CASSVQGSTDTQYF,TRBV2,-,-,TRBJ2-3
TGTGCCAGTCACCAACAGGGGGGGAACACTGAAGCTTTCTTT,CASHQQGGNTEAFF,TRBV2,-,TRBD1,TRBJ1-1
TGTGCCAGTAGTCTCAGGGGGCCATCCGAGCAGTACTTC,CASSLRGPSEQYF,TRBV19,few,TRBD1,TRBJ2-7
TGTGCCAGCAGCTTCGGGGGTAACAATGAGCAGTTCTTC,CASSFGGNNEQFF,TRBV7-3,once,-,TRBJ2-1
TGCGCCAGCAGCCAAGAAAGGGCAGGGTACAATGAGCAGTTCTTC,CASSQERAGYNEQFF,TRBV4-3,-,-,TRBJ2-1
TGTGCCAGTAGTATCGGAGGGACTGGGGCCAACGTCCTGACTTTC,CASSIGGTGANVLTF,TRBV19,-,-,TRBJ2-6
TGCGCCAGCAGCCCGACCCAGAAAGCGGCTTCACCCCTCCACTTT,CASSPTQKAASPLHF,TRBV5-1,-,-,TRBJ1-6
TGTGCCAGCAGCGTAGCGGGACAGGGCGGCAACACTGAAGCTTTCTTT,CASSVAGQGGNTEAFF,TRBV9,few,TRBD1,TRBJ1-1
TGTGCCATCAGTGCGACAGGGGGGTCTTCCGAGCAGTACTTC,CAISATGGSSEQYF,TRBV10-3,-,TRBD1,TRBJ2-7
TGTGCCAGCAGTAGGACTATGAACACTGAAGCTTTCTTT,CASSRTMNTEAFF,TRBV25-1,few,-,TRBJ1-1
TGTGCCAGCAGCGTCAGGGCTGATAATTCACCCCTCCACTTT,CASSVRADNSPLHF,TRBV9,once,-,TRBJ1-6
TGTGCCACCAGCAGAGAGACAGGTATAAAGTCACCCCTCCACTTT,CATSRETGIKSPLHF,TRBV15,-,-,TRBJ1-6
TGTGCCAGCAGTTTATCGGCAGATCTCCAAGAGACCCAGTACTTC,CASSLSADLQETQYF,TRBV27,once,-,TRBJ2-5
TGTGCCAGCTCACCAAGTAGGGGGCCAGGCGGGTCACCCCTCCACTTT,CASSPSRGPGGSPLHF,TRBV18,-,TRBD1,TRBJ1-6
TGCGCCAGCAGCTTGTTAAACAATGAGCAGTTCTTC,CASSLLNNEQFF,TRBV5-1,once,-,TRBJ2-1
TGCAGTTCCGCGGGCCGGACTGAAGCTTTCTTT,CSSAGRTEAFF,TRBV20-1,-,-,TRBJ1-1
TGTGCCAGCTCGCCGGGGTCCTATAATTCACCCCTCCACTTT,CASSPGSYNSPLHF,TRBV19,-,-,TRBJ1-6
TGTGCCAGCAGCTCACGCAGGGGAAGCACTGAAGCTTTCTTT,CASSSRRGSTEAFF,TRBV11-3,-,-,TRBJ1-1
TGTGCCAGCAGTTATGGGACAGGGGTCGGCGGCTACACCTTC,CASSYGTGVGGYTF,TRBV6-5,-,TRBD1,TRBJ1-2
TGTGCCAGCAGCCCACAGGGGGCGTTCGGCGGCTACACCTTC,CASSPQGAFGGYTF,TRBV11-3,-,TRBD1,TRBJ1-2
TGTGCCAGCAGTGGGGGGCCCACTGAAGCTTTCTTT,CASSGGPTEAFF,TRBV25-1,-,-,TRBJ1-1
TGTGCCTGGAGTGGGGCGGGAAACTATGGCTACACCTTC,CAWSGAGNYGYTF,TRBV30,-,-,TRBJ1-2
TGTGCCAGCAGTATGATCACAGGCACTGAAGCTTTCTTT,CASSMITGTEAFF,TRBV27,-,-,TRBJ1-1
TGTGCCAGCAGCTTGTTGGCAGGGGTTTCCTACGAGCAGTACTTC,CASSLLAGVSYEQYF,TRBV5-5,-,-,TRBJ2-7
TGTGCCAGCACTACGGGACTAAAAAGCACAGATACGCAGTATTTT,CASTTGLKSTDTQYF,TRBV7-2,-,TRBD2,TRBJ2-3
TGTGCCAGCACTCTAGCGGGGCGGTACCAAGAGACCCAGTACTTC,CASTLAGRYQETQYF,TRBV6-6,-,TRBD2,TRBJ2-5
TGTGCCAGCAGCCAAGAGGGCCTAGCGGGGGGCCGGACCCAGTACTTC,CASSQEGLAGGRTQYF,TRBV4-2,-,TRBD2,TRBJ2-5
TGTGCCAGCAGCTTATCCGGAACAGGTAACACTGAAGCTTTCTTT,CASSLSGTGNTEAFF,TRBV11-3,-,-,TRBJ1-1
TGTGCCAGCAGTGCACCACAGGGGATCGGAGGCTACACCTTC,CASSAPQGIGGYTF,TRBV6-5,-,TRBD1,TRBJ1-2
TGTGCCAGCAGTGAAGGGTATGGGGCCGGGACTAATGAAAAACTGTTTTTT,CASSEGYGAGTNEKLFF,TRBV6-1,few,-,TRBJ1-4
TGCGCCAGCAGCCAGAGCGGGGGCCCGGGAGATACGCAGTATTTT,CASSQSGGPGDTQYF,TRBV4-3,-,TRBD2,TRBJ2-3
TGTGCCAGCAGCCATGCACCCGGGACAGGGATGAACACTGAAGCTTTCTTT,CASSHAPGTGMNTEAFF,TRBV4-2,-,TRBD1,TRBJ1-1
TGTGCCAGCAAGAGGGACAGTAACACTGAAGCTTTCTTT,CASKRDSNTEAFF,TRBV2,few,TRBD1,TRBJ1-1
TGCGCCAGCAGCCGCCGAGGGCAGTCTAGCACAGATACGCAGTATTTT,CASSRRGQSSTDTQYF,TRBV4-3,few,-,TRBJ2-3